This T cell receptor beta chain was sequenced in a study of blood T cell repertoires in COVID-19. Across the whole study: Specimens from acute and convalescent COVID-19 originated in the United States, Italy and Spain.

Authors' processing steps: The authors estimated nucleated cell counts from reference gene primer amplification. Using immunoSEQ multiplex PCR, the repertoire was profiled, and TCRdb retains in-frame clones only, with some absent. The DNA gave D and trimming, while V, J and clone size come from that table. Here the sample spans hundreds of thousands of clones, about nine tenths being singletons. Trimming pared 4 bases from V and 1 base from J, leaving 14 bases between. The germline V gene has CDR1 LGHNA and CDR2 YNFKEQ. The CDR3 loop spans 15 amino acids. Sequenced: peripheral blood. The rearrangement links TRBV4-2 to TRBJ2-7; D remains unclear. The receptor's source is a woman aged 55-70 years who had recovered from COVID-19. CDR3: CASSPTAVRSYEQYF. For the CDR3, the DNA is TGTGCCAGCAGCCCGACTGCGGTAAGATCCTACGAGCAGTACTTC.